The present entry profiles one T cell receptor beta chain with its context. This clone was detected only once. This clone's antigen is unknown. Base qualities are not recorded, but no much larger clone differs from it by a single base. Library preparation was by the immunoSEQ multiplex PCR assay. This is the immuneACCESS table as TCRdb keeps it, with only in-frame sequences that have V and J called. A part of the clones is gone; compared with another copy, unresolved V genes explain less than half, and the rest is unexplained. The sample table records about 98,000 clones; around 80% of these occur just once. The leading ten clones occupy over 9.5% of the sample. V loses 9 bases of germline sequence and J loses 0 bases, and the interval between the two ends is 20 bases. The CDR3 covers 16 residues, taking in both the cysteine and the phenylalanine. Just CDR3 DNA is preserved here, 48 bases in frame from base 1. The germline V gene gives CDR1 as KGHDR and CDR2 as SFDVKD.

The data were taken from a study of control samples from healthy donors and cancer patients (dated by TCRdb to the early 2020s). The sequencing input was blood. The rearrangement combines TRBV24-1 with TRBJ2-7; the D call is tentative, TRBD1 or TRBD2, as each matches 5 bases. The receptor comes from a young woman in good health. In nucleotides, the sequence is TGTGCCACCTATCTATTTGGGGACCGATTCTCCTACGAGCAGTACTTC. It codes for CATYLFGDRFSYEQYF.